The 24 T cell receptor beta chains reported below all come from one sample, sequenced in a study of OX40 agonist ivuxolimab in advanced cancers. Assay: immunoSEQ multiplex PCR; the TCRdb copy retains only in-frame clones and omits some. The sample carries 35,000 or so clones, less than 85% recorded once. The sequenced sample was CD4+ or CD8+ T cells sorted from blood, obtained in a trial of the OX40 agonist ivuxolimab. Receptor source: an adult with an advanced solid tumor such as melanoma, head and neck, liver or kidney cancer.

The J gene is TRBJ2-1, the V gene TRBV7-6; no clear D. The CDR3 runs to 11 residues. Trimming shortened V by 4 bases and J by 9 bases, and 7 bases separated the two germline ends. The germline V gene has CDR1 SGHVS and CDR2 FNYEAQ. CDR3 amino acids: CASSYHSEQFF. The CDR3 DNA sequence: TGTGCCAGCAGCTATCACAGTGAGCAGTTCTTC. Supplemented by reference TRBV7-6 and TRBJ2-1, the full variable domain reads GAGVSQSPRYKVTKRGQDVALRCDPISGHVSLYWYRQALGQGPEFLTYFNYEAQQDKSGLPNDRFSAERPEGSISTLTIQRTEQRDSAMYRCASSYHSEQFFGPGTRLTVL.

The chain joins TRBV9 to TRBJ1-4, with a tentative D call TRBD1 (5 bases). Deletions cut 0 bases from V and 0 bases from J, with 12 bases between. CDR3 length: 17 amino acids. In germline, CDR1 is SGDLS, CDR2 YYNGEE. The CDR3 nucleotides are TGTGCCAGCAGCGTAGGAGGGGAGGATGCAACTAATGAAAAACTGTTTTTT. Encoded protein: CASSVGGEDATNEKLFF.

This clone was observed a single time. This rearrangement joins TRBV7-3 to TRBJ1-3; D might be TRBD1 (5 bases). Per the germline V gene, CDR1 is SGHTA and CDR2 is FQGTGA. The CDR3 length is 16 residues. V was clipped by 1 base and J by 1 base, with 11 bases between them. CDR3 region: CASSLKVRDSGNTIYF. The CDR3 nucleotides read TGTGCCAGCAGCTTAAAGGTCAGGGATTCTGGAAACACCATATATTTT.

The chain carries TRBV5-1 and TRBJ1-1, with 9 bases aligning to TRBD1. This CDR3 is 19 amino acids long. Germline lookup yields CDR1 SGHRS and CDR2 YFSETQ. After removal of 3 bases from V and 0 bases from J, the junction contained 15 bases not matched to a gene. CDR3 loop: CASSSYLGQGTGMNTEAFF. The CDR3 DNA follows: TGCGCCAGCAGCTCCTACCTGGGACAGGGAACGGGGATGAACACTGAAGCTTTCTTT. The complete variable domain, with remaining parts taken from reference TRBV5-1 and TRBJ1-1, reads KAGVTQTPRYLIKTRGQQVTLSCSPISGHRSVSWYQQTPGQGLQFLFEYFSETQRNKGNFPGRFSGRQFSNSRSEMNVSTLELGDSALYLCASSSYLGQGTGMNTEAFFGQGTRLTVV.

The gene calls are TRBV4-1 and TRBJ1-1, with 7 bases that match TRBD1. In germline, CDR1 is MGHRA, CDR2 YSYEKL. The CDR3 length is 15 residues. V lost 5 bases, J lost 4 bases, and 10 bases stayed unmatched. The CDR3 bases are TGCGCCAGCAGCTACTTAAACAGGGGAGGCACTGAAGCTTTCTTT. It codes for CASSYLNRGGTEAFF.

V is TRBV4-1 and J is TRBJ2-7; 7 positions match TRBD1. Germline assignment: CDR1 MGHRA and CDR2 YSYEKL. The CDR3 extends over 14 amino acids. With V trimmed by 2 bases and J by 1 base, 2 bases remained unmatched. This CDR3 reads CASSQRTGSYEQYF. CDR3 DNA: TGCGCCAGCAGCCAAAGGACAGGATCCTACGAGCAGTACTTC.

The chain uses TRBV19 and TRBJ2-1, with 8 positions matching TRBD2. The trim removed 5 bases at V and 6 bases at J, leaving 6 bases unmatched. There are 14 residues in the CDR3. Germline CDR1 is LNHDA and CDR2 is SQIVND (reference sequence). The DNA for the CDR3 is TGTGCCAGTAGTCCGTTAGCGGGGACCAATGAGCAGTTCTTC. It specifies CASSPLAGTNEQFF.

This clone was picked up a small number of times. This chain joins TRBV5-6 and TRBJ1-1; 7 nucleotides match TRBD1. Trimming removed 4 bases from V and 2 bases from J; junction bases left unmatched: 11. Germline V gives CDR1 SGHDT, CDR2 YYEEEE. This CDR3 comprises 16 residues. CDR3 sequence (DNA): TGTGCCAGCAGCACCCTACAAGGGACAGCTAACACTGAAGCTTTCTTT. Translation: CASSTLQGTANTEAFF.

The sample holds many counts of this clone. This chain uses TRBV2 with TRBJ2-1; D gene unclear. Looked up from germline, CDR1 is SNHLY and CDR2 is FYNNEI. This CDR3 has 13 residues. The V gene lost 0 bases and the J gene lost 7 bases, with 7 bases spanning the gap. CDR3 DNA sequence: TGTGCCAGCAGTGAAGCTTACGGGAATGAGCAGTTCTTC. Its translation: CASSEAYGNEQFF.

The chain is built from TRBV5-1 and TRBJ2-1; possible D gene TRBD2, 5 bases. The V gene's germline CDR1 is SGHRS and CDR2 YFSETQ. The V and J ends lost 1 base and 7 bases respectively, with 15 bases between them. The CDR3 is 15 amino acids. This CDR3 is CASSLLAGFLNEQFF. The CDR3 DNA sequence: TGCGCCAGCAGCTTGCTAGCTGGGTTTTTAAATGAGCAGTTCTTC.

The V gene is TRBV7-2, the J gene TRBJ1-5, with 8 bases fitting TRBD1. Trimming removed 4 bases from V and 5 bases from J; junction bases left unmatched: 10. Germline values: CDR1 SGHTA, CDR2 FQGNSA. The CDR3 spans 16 residues. This chain's CDR3 is CASSYDPDRGYQPQHF. For the CDR3, the DNA is TGTGCCAGCAGCTACGACCCAGACAGGGGTTATCAGCCCCAGCATTTT. The full variable domain, rest sourced from reference TRBV7-2 and TRBJ1-5, is GAGVSQSPSNKVTEKGKDVELRCDPISGHTALYWYRQSLGQGLEFLIYFQGNSAPDKSGLPSDRFSAERTGGSVSTLTIQRTQQEDSAVYLCASSYDPDRGYQPQHFGDGTRLSIL.

There are many counts of this clone. The chain has TRBV7-9 and TRBJ2-3, with TRBD2 matching over 15 bases. The germline V gene has CDR1 SEHNR and CDR2 FQNEAQ (reference sequence). V gave up 1 base and J gave up 2 bases; unmatched junction bases: 7. The CDR3 is 19 amino acids. CDR3 nucleotides: TGTGCCAGCAGCTTAGATTGGACTAGCGGGAGGGATCCCACAGATACGCAGTATTTT. It is translated as CASSLDWTSGRDPTDTQYF.

The genes are TRBV6-5 and TRBJ1-5, with unresolved D. The CDR3 consists of 14 residues. CDR1 is MNHEY, CDR2 SVGAGI, per germline. V lost 2 bases and J lost 1, with 6 bases in between. CDR3 nucleotide sequence: TGTGCCAGCAGTTACGTGACGAGCAATCAGCCCCAGCATTTT. Amino acid sequence: CASSYVTSNQPQHF.

V is TRBV30 and J is TRBJ2-7; D uncertain. Trimming removed 0 bases at V and 3 bases at J, with 3 bases between. CDR1 is GTSNPN, CDR2 SVGIG, per germline (reference sequence). The length of the CDR3 is 11 residues. Here the CDR3 reads CAWSVGYEQYF. The CDR3 region has the DNA TGTGCCTGGAGTGTAGGCTACGAGCAGTACTTC.

The chain employs TRBV4-1 and TRBJ2-7; D ambiguous. This CDR3 spans 15 amino acids. V shed 0 bases and J shed 2 bases, with 11 bases lying between them. CDR1 and CDR2 from the germline V gene are MGHRA and YSYEKL. CDR3 DNA: TGCGCCAGCAGCCAAGATAGGGTCCCTACCTACGAGCAGTACTTC. Translation gives CASSQDRVPTYEQYF.

The V and J genes are TRBV7-9 and TRBJ2-1, with D unresolved. The CDR3 runs 13 residues. V lost 3 bases to trimming and J lost 3 bases, with 6 bases between them. Germline V gene sequence: CDR1 SEHNR, CDR2 FQNEAQ (reference sequence). CDR3 sequence: CASSFGYYNEQFF. The CDR3 DNA is TGTGCCAGCAGCTTCGGCTACTACAATGAGCAGTTCTTC.

The genes are TRBV4-2 and TRBJ1-2; maybe TRBD1 (5 bases). The V gene lost 1 base and the J gene lost 3 bases, with 6 bases spanning the gap. The CDR3 totals 13 residues. Per germline, CDR1 LGHNA and CDR2 YNFKEQ. This chain's CDR3 is CASSQGDDYGYTF. CDR3 bases: TGTGCCAGCAGCCAAGGGGACGACTATGGCTACACCTTC.

The gene calls are TRBV5-6 and TRBJ1-2, with 8 bases matching TRBD1. The CDR3 has 12 residues. Germline V CDR1 and CDR2: SGHDT, YYEEEE. The V and J ends lost 4 bases and 7 bases, in that order; junction bases with no gene match: 3. The CDR3 nucleotides are TGTGCCAGCAGCCGGACAGGGATTGGCTACACCTTC. Translated, it gives CASSRTGIGYTF.

The chain recombines TRBV4-1 with TRBJ2-1; D perhaps matches TRBD2 (6 bases). There are 12 residues in the CDR3. V lost 0 bases and J lost 12, with 9 bases in between. Germline-derived CDR1 and CDR2 are MGHRA and YSYEKL. CDR3 bases: TGCGCCAGCAGCCAAGACGGGAGACCGCAGTTCTTC. Translating it yields CASSQDGRPQFF.

The chain couples TRBV4-1 to TRBJ2-5; D possibly matches TRBD1 or TRBD2 (5 bases each). Germline V gene lookup returns CDR1 MGHRA and CDR2 YSYEKL. The CDR3 runs 15 residues. V was shortened by 0 bases and J by 2 bases, with 10 bases between the two germline ends. CDR3 in amino acids: CASSQEGRLQETQYF. Written as DNA, the CDR3 is TGCGCCAGCAGCCAAGAGGGACGATTGCAAGAGACCCAGTACTTC.

This clone was seen a few times. With only one base between it and a far larger clone, this is likely a read error. J is TRBJ1-2 and V is TRBV11-2; D perhaps matches TRBD1 (5 bases). This CDR3 is 16 amino acids long. Trimming cost V 4 bases and J 2 bases, with 17 bases left between them. Germline V CDR1 and CDR2: SGHAT, FQNNGV. In nucleotides, the CDR3 is TGTGCCAGCAGCTGGGAGAGCGGGAGGACAAACTATGGCTACACCTTC. This codes for CASSWESGRTNYGYTF.

The J gene is TRBJ2-5, the V gene TRBV13; D is uncertain. Germline V lookup: CDR1 PRHDT, CDR2 FYEKMQ (reference sequence). This CDR3 has 14 amino acids. V shed 4 bases and J shed 4 bases, with 13 bases lying between them. This CDR3 is CASSSRLELETQYF. CDR3 nucleotide sequence: TGTGCCAGCAGCTCAAGGTTGGAGCTAGAGACCCAGTACTTC.

The chain combines TRBV29-1 with TRBJ2-1; 12 bases agree with TRBD2. The junction had 3 bases not matched to a gene; V was cut back by 1 base and J by 5 bases. The CDR3 spans 15 residues. Germline V CDR1 and CDR2: SQVTM, ANQGSEA. The CDR3 nucleotides are TGCAGCGTTGAAGGACTAGCGGGAGAGGACAATGAGCAGTTCTTC. This encodes CSVEGLAGEDNEQFF.

This clone was picked up a small number of times. The V gene is TRBV4-2, the J gene TRBJ2-2; 13 positions agree with TRBD2. From germline, CDR1 is LGHNA and CDR2 YNFKEQ. The CDR3 covers 16 residues. With 4 bases clipped from V and 7 bases from J, the junction kept 6 bases outside the gene matches. The CDR3 spells CASSPGTSGEVGELFF. The CDR3 nucleotides read TGTGCCAGCAGCCCCGGGACTAGCGGGGAAGTCGGGGAGCTGTTTTTT.